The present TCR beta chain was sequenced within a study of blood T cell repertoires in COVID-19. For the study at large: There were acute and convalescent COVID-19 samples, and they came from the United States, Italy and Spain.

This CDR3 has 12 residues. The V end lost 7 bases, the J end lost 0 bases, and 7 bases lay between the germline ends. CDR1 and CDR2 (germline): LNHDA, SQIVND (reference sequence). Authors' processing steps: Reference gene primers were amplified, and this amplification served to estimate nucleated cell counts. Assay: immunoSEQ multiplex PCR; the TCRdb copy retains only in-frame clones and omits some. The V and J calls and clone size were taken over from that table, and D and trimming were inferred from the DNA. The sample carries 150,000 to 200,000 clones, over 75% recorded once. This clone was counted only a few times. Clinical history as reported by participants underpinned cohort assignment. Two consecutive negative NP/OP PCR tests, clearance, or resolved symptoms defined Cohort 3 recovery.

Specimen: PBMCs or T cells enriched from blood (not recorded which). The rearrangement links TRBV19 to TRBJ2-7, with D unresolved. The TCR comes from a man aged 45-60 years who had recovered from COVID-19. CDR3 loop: CASMAPSYEQYF. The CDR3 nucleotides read TGTGCCAGTATGGCCCCCTCCTACGAGCAGTACTTC.